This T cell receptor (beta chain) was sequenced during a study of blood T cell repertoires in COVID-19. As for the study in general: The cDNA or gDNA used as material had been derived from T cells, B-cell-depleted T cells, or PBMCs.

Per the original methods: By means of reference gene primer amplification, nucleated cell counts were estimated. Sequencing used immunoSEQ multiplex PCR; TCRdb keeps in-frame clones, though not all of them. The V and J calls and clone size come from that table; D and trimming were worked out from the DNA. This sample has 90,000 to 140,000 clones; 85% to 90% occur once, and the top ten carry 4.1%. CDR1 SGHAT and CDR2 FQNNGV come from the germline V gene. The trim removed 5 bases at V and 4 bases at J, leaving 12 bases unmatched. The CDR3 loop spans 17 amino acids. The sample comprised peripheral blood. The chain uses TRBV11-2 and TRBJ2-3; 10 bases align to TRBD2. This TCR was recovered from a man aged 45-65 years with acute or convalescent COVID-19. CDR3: CASSHFHGTSASDTQYF. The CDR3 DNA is TGTGCCAGCAGCCATTTCCACGGGACTAGCGCCTCAGATACGCAGTATTTT.